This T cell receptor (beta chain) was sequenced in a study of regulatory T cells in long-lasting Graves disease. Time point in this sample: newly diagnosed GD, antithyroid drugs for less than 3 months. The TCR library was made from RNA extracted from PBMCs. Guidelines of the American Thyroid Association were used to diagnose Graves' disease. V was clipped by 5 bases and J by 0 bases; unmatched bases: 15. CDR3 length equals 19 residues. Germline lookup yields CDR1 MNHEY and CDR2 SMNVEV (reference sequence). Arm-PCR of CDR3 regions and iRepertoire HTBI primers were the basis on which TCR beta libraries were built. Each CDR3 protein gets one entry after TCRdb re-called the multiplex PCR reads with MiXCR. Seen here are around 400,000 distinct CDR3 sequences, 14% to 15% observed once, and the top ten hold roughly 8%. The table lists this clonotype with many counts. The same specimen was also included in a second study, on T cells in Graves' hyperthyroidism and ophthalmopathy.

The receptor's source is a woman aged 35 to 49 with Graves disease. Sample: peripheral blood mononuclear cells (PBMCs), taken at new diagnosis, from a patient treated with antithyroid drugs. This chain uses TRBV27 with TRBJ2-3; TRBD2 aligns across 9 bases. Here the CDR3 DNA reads TGTGCCAGCAGTAAATCGGGACTAGCCAACAGGTTAAGCACAGATACGCAGTATTTT. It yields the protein CASSKSGLANRLSTDTQYF.